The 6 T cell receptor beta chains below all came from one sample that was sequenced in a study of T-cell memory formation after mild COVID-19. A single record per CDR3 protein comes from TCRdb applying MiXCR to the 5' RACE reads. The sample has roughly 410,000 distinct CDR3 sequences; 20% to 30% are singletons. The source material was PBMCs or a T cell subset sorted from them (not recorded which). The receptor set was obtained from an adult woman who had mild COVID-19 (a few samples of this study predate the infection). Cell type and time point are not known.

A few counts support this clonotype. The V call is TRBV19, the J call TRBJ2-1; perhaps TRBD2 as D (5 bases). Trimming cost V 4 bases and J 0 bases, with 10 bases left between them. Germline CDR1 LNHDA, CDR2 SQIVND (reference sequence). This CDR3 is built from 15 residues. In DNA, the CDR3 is TGTGCCAGTAGTAGGGGAGTCAGCTCCTACAATGAGCAGTTCTTC. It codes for CASSRGVSSYNEQFF.

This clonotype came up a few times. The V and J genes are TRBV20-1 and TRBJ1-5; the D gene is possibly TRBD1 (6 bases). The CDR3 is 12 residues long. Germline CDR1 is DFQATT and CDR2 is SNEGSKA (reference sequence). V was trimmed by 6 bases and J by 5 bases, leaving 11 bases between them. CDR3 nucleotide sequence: TGCAGTGCAAACAGGGTCTATCAGCCCCAGCATTTT. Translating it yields CSANRVYQPQHF.

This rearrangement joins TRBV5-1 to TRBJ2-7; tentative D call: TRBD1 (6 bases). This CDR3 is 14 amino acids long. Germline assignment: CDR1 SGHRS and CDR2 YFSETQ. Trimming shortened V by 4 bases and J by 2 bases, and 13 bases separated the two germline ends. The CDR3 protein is CASSPDRPPYEQYF. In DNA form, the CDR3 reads TGCGCCAGCAGCCCTGACAGGCCCCCCTACGAGCAGTACTTC.

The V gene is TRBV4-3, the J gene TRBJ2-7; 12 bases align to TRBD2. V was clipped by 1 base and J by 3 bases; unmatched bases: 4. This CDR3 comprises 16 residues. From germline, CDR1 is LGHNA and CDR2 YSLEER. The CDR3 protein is CASSQGTSGVVYEQYF. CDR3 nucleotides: TGCGCCAGCAGCCAAGGGACTAGCGGGGTGGTCTACGAGCAGTACTTC.

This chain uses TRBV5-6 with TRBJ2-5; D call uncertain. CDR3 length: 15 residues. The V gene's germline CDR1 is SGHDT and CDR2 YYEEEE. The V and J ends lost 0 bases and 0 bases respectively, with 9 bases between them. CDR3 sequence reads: CASSLVGVYQETQYF. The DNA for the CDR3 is TGTGCCAGCAGCTTGGTGGGTGTGTACCAAGAGACCCAGTACTTC.

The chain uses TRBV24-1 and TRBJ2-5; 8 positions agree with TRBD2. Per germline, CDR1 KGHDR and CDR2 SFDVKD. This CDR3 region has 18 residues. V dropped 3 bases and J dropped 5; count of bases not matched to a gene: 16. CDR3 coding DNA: TGTGCCACCAGTGATCCTGGCCGGCGAGCGGGAGTCCGGGAGACCCAGTACTTC. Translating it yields CATSDPGRRAGVRETQYF.